This passage covers 8 T cell receptor beta chains from one sample sequenced in a study of OX40 agonist ivuxolimab in advanced cancers. Libraries were prepared through the immunoSEQ multiplex PCR assay. The source is immuneACCESS, and TCRdb retained only in-frame sequences with V and J called. Part of the clones is not carried over; for the studies checked, unresolved V genes explain less than half of this, and the remainder is unexplained. This sample comprises 25,000 to 35,000 clones, around 85% of them detected only once. Of the sample, 26% is held by the ten largest clones. The material sequenced was CD4+ or CD8+ T cells sorted from blood, taken in a trial of the OX40 agonist ivuxolimab. The receptor set was obtained from an adult with an advanced solid tumor such as melanoma, head and neck, liver or kidney cancer.

The chain uses TRBV28 and TRBJ2-7; D is possibly TRBD1 or TRBD2 (5 bases each). Germline values: CDR1 MDHEN, CDR2 SYDVKM. This CDR3 region has 14 residues. The ends were cut back, 2 bases at V and 6 bases at J, with 14 bases in the middle. The CDR3: CASSLGDRTSEQYF. The CDR3 coding sequence is TGTGCCAGCAGTTTAGGGGACCGGACTTCCGAGCAGTACTTC. The variable domain in full, completed from reference TRBV28 and TRBJ2-7, reads DVKVTQSSRYLVKRTGEKVFLECVQDMDHENMFWYRQDPGLGLRLIYFSYDVKMKEKGDIPEGYSVSREKKERFSLILESASTNQTSMYLCASSLGDRTSEQYFGPGTRLTVT.

The chain carries TRBV28 and TRBJ2-5; maybe TRBD2 (6 bases). The J call is uncertain, as TRBJ2-7 better fits the DNA end. Germline values: CDR1 MDHEN, CDR2 SYDVKM. This CDR3 is built from 11 residues. For the CDR3, the DNA is TGTGCCGCGGGGATAAGCTACGAGCAGTACTTC. Translated: CAAGISYEQYF.

V is TRBV19 and J is TRBJ2-1; a possible D gene is TRBD1 (6 bases). Between the trimmed V and J ends, which lost 3 bases and 5 bases, there was a span of 8 bases. Germline-derived CDR1 and CDR2 are LNHDA and SQIVND (reference sequence). This CDR3 has 13 residues. Here the CDR3 reads CASSIWTDNEQFF. Written as DNA, the CDR3 is TGTGCCAGTAGTATTTGGACAGACAATGAGCAGTTCTTC.

The rearrangement joins TRBV6-5 to TRBJ2-2, with 7 bases that match TRBD1. V lost 2 bases to trimming and J lost 1 base; unmatched junction nucleotides: 4. The CDR3 covers 16 residues. Germline V gives CDR1 MNHEY, CDR2 SVGAGI. The DNA for the CDR3 is TGTGCCAGCAGTTACCCCAGGGGGTTGAACACCGGGGAGCTGTTTTTT. Amino acids: CASSYPRGLNTGELFF.

V usage is TRBV5-6 and J usage is TRBJ2-3; 11 bases line up with TRBD1. V dropped 0 bases and J dropped 2; count of bases not matched to a gene: 5. The CDR3 sequence is 17 residues long. Germline V CDR1 and CDR2: SGHDT, YYEEEE. The CDR3 protein is CASSLGTGGGYTDTQYF. Written as DNA, the CDR3 is TGTGCCAGCAGCTTGGGGACAGGGGGCGGTTACACAGATACGCAGTATTTT.

The J gene is TRBJ2-7, the V gene TRBV4-2; the D gene is possibly TRBD1 (5 bases). V lost 0 bases to trimming and J lost 3 bases, with 15 bases between them. The CDR3 is made up of 16 amino acids. Germline V gene lookup returns CDR1 LGHNA and CDR2 YNFKEQ. The CDR3 DNA sequence: TGTGCCAGCAGCCAAGAGATTCTGACAGAATACTACGAGCAGTACTTC. This sequence encodes CASSQEILTEYYEQYF.

In its sample, this clone was seen once. This chain uses TRBV10-2 with TRBJ2-7; TRBD1 agrees at 8 bases. CDR3 length: 14 amino acids. V was clipped by 0 bases and J by 3 bases; unmatched bases: 1. Per the germline V gene, CDR1 is WSHSY and CDR2 is SAAADI. This chain's CDR3 is CASSESGQGYEQYF. The CDR3, as DNA: TGCGCCAGCAGTGAGTCCGGACAGGGCTACGAGCAGTACTTC.

The chain couples TRBV6-1 to TRBJ2-5; the D call may be TRBD1 or TRBD2 (6 bases each). The CDR3 runs to 17 residues. V lost 0 bases and J lost 5, with 19 bases in between. The germline V gene encodes CDR1 MNHNS and CDR2 SASEGT. This CDR3 is CASSEAGGGAEEETQYF. The CDR3 region has the DNA TGTGCCAGCAGTGAAGCGGGGGGCGGGGCGGAAGAGGAGACCCAGTACTTC.